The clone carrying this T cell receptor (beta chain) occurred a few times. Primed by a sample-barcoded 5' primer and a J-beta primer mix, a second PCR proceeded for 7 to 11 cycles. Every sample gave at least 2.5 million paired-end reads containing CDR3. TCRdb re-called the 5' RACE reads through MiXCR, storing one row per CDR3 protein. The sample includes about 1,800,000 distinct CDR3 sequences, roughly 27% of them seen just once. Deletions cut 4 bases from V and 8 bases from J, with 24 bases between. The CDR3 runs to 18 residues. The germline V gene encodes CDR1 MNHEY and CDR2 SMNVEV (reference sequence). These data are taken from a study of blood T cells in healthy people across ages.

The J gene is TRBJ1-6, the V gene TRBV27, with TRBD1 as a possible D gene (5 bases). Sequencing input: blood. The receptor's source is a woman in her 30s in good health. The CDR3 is CASSSVQVYRAGDSPLHF. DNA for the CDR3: TGTGCCAGCAGTTCCGTCCAGGTCTACCGAGCGGGGGATTCACCCCTCCACTTT.